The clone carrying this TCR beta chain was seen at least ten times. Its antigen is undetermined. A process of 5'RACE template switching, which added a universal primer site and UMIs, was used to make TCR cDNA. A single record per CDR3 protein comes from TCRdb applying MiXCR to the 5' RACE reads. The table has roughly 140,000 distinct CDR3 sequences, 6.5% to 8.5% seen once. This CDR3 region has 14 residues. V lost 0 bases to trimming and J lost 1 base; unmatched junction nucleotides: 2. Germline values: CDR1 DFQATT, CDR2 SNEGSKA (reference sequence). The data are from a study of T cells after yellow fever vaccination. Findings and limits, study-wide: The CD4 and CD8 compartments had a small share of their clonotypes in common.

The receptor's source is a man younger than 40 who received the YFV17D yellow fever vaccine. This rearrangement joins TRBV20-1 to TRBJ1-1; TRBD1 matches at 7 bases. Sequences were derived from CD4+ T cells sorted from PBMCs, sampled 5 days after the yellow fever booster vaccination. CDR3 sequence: CSAREGQPNTEAFF. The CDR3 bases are TGCAGTGCTAGAGAGGGACAGCCGAACACTGAAGCTTTCTTT.